A selection of T cell receptor beta chains follows, all from one sample in a study of blood T cell repertoires in COVID-19. TCRdb keeps only in-frame clones here, not all; method: immunoSEQ multiplex PCR. Found here are roughly 380,000 clones, about 88% of them singletons; the top ten hold 1.5% to 1.9%. Sequenced: peripheral blood. Source of these receptors: a middle-aged woman with COVID-19, enrolled during active disease. The CDR3 runs from the conserved cysteine through the conserved F or W. The order of the fields is clone size, D gene, J gene, V gene, CDR3 protein, CDR3 DNA. The D gene is left open where the match is weak. Clone size is not always given. Where it is, it says once, few, many or a class for expanded clones.

NA NA TRBJ1-1 TRBV11-2 CASSLSRGRGGTEAFF TGTGCCAGCAGCTTATCCCGGGGCAGGGGCGGGACTGAAGCTTTCTTT
NA NA TRBJ2-1 TRBV19 CASRPRDEQFF TGTGCCAGTAGGCCCCGGGATGAGCAGTTCTTC
NA NA TRBJ2-1 TRBV7-9 CASSPTFLRGPSYNEQFF TGTGCCAGCAGCCCCACTTTTTTGCGGGGCCCTTCTTACAATGAGCAGTTCTTC
NA TRBD1 TRBJ2-3 TRBV5-5 CASSLVPGQGTSTDTQYF TGTGCCAGCAGCTTGGTACCGGGACAGGGGACTAGCACAGATACGCAGTATTTT
NA NA TRBJ1-5 TRBV12-5 CASGLTGPQHF TGTGCTAGTGGCCTAACAGGGCCCCAGCATTTT
NA NA TRBJ1-3 TRBV7-2 CASSPRTMSSGNTIYF TGTGCCAGCAGCCCAAGGACAATGAGCTCTGGAAACACCATATATTTT
NA NA TRBJ1-1 TRBV27 CASSLYWGGTEAFF TGTGCCAGCAGTTTATATTGGGGGGGCACTGAAGCTTTCTTT
few TRBD1 TRBJ1-2 TRBV28 CASRPGQGWGYTF TGTGCCAGCAGGCCTGGACAGGGTTGGGGCTACACCTTC
NA NA TRBJ2-1 TRBV6-5 CASILGSSYNEQFF TGTGCCAGTATACTAGGGTCCTCCTACAATGAGCAGTTCTTC
NA NA TRBJ1-2 TRBV9 CASSVARGGSGYTF TGTGCCAGCAGCGTAGCTAGGGGGGGCAGCGGCTACACCTTC
NA NA TRBJ1-1 TRBV14 CASSQEGRGYTEAFF TGTGCCAGCAGCCAAGAAGGCAGGGGATACACTGAAGCTTTCTTT
once TRBD2 TRBJ2-5 TRBV3-1/TRBV3-2 CASSPLAGVEETQYF TGTGCCAGCAGCCCCTTAGCGGGGGTGGAAGAGACCCAGTACTTC
NA NA TRBJ2-7 TRBV3-1/TRBV3-2 CASSQVNEQYF TGTGCCAGCAGCCAAGTAAACGAGCAGTACTTC
NA NA TRBJ1-4 TRBV25-1 CASSESRSAEKLFF TGTGCCAGCAGTGAATCGCGTTCTGCGGAAAAACTGTTTTTT
once NA TRBJ1-4 TRBV6-2/TRBV6-3 CASSYVRSKTNEKLFF TGTGCCAGCAGTTACGTCCGCAGTAAAACTAATGAAAAACTGTTTTTT
NA TRBD1 TRBJ1-1 TRBV19 CASRGEAWDRGQGGFVNTEAFF TGTGCCAGTAGGGGCGAGGCTTGGGACAGGGGGCAAGGCGGCTTTGTGAACACTGAAGCTTTCTTT
NA TRBD1 TRBJ1-4 TRBV7-2 CASSRDRGKNEKLFF TGTGCCAGCAGCAGGGACAGGGGGAAGAATGAAAAACTGTTTTTT
NA NA TRBJ2-5 TRBV27 CASMRAGAQETQYF TGTGCCAGCATGAGGGCAGGGGCTCAAGAGACCCAGTACTTC
NA TRBD2 TRBJ2-5 TRBV7-6 CASSLTSGRKGLGEETQYF TGTGCCAGCAGCCTTACTAGCGGGAGAAAAGGGTTGGGGGAAGAGACCCAGTACTTC
NA NA TRBJ1-1 TRBV7-2 CASRSGRVSEAFF TGTGCCAGCAGATCGGGGAGGGTGTCTGAAGCTTTCTTT
NA NA TRBJ1-5 TRBV7-2 CASSKSREPNQPQHF TGTGCCAGCAGCAAATCCCGGGAGCCTAATCAGCCCCAGCATTTT
NA NA TRBJ1-2 TRBV28 CASTLWGERYGYTF TGTGCCAGCACCCTTTGGGGGGAGCGGTATGGCTACACCTTC
NA TRBD2 TRBJ2-1 TRBV19 CASREPGLVYNEQFF TGTGCCAGTAGGGAGCCGGGACTAGTGTACAATGAGCAGTTCTTC
NA NA TRBJ2-7 TRBV4-3 CASSQDSASRRVEQYF TGCGCCAGCAGCCAAGATTCCGCCTCGCGGAGGGTCGAGCAGTACTTC
NA NA TRBJ1-5 TRBV10-3 CAISESGGDRTPQHF TGTGCCATCAGTGAGTCGGGGGGGGACCGGACGCCCCAGCATTTT
few TRBD1 TRBJ1-2 TRBV19 CASSYRGSGGYTF TGTGCCAGTAGTTACAGGGGTTCGGGCGGCTACACCTTC
NA TRBD1 TRBJ2-2 TRBV25-1 CASSRDSRSGELFF TGTGCCAGCAGCCGGGACAGTAGATCCGGGGAGCTGTTTTTT
NA NA TRBJ1-4 TRBV7-2 CASSPQRGGWEKLFF TGTGCCAGCAGCCCCCAGAGGGGGGGATGGGAAAAACTGTTTTTT
NA TRBD1 TRBJ1-1 TRBV5-5 CASSSGTGSMNTEAFF TGTGCCAGCAGTTCGGGGACAGGGTCTATGAACACTGAAGCTTTCTTT
NA TRBD2 TRBJ2-1 TRBV10-3 CATYGGGSSYNEQFF TGTGCCACCTACGGAGGCGGGAGCTCATACAATGAGCAGTTCTTC
NA TRBD1 TRBJ2-2 TRBV6-2/TRBV6-3 CASSYPDRAGWELFF TGTGCCAGCAGTTACCCGGACAGGGCCGGGTGGGAGCTGTTTTTT
NA TRBD1 TRBJ1-6 TRBV25-1 CASSPIIGTGGSPLHF TGTGCCAGCAGTCCAATCATCGGGACAGGGGGATCACCCCTCCACTTT
NA NA TRBJ1-1 TRBV7-2 CASSQGRGTEAFF TGTGCCAGCAGCCAAGGGAGGGGGACTGAAGCTTTCTTT
NA TRBD1 TRBJ1-6 TRBV11-1 CASSLLWDSNSPLHF TGTGCCAGCAGCTTATTATGGGACAGTAATTCACCCCTCCACTTT
NA TRBD2 TRBJ2-7 TRBV7-9 CASSSRTSGMYLASEQYF TGTGCCAGCAGCTCGCGGACTAGCGGGATGTACTTGGCTTCCGAGCAGTACTTC
NA TRBD1 TRBJ1-4 TRBV6-4 CASSPTGVRTNEKLFF TGTGCCAGCAGTCCTACAGGGGTGAGAACTAATGAAAAACTGTTTTTT
NA TRBD1 TRBJ2-2 TRBV11-3 CASSHNRGRWTGELFF TGTGCCAGCAGCCATAACAGGGGGCGCTGGACCGGGGAGCTGTTTTTT
NA NA TRBJ1-5 TRBV30 CAWRDDSHNQPQHF TGTGCCTGGAGGGACGACAGTCACAATCAGCCCCAGCATTTT
once TRBD2 TRBJ2-5 TRBV24-1 CATSDRLTSGDRETQYF TGTGCCACCAGTGATCGATTGACTAGCGGGGACAGGGAGACCCAGTACTTC
NA NA TRBJ2-2 TRBV6-4 CASRRENTGELFF TGTGCCAGCAGGCGCGAGAACACCGGGGAGCTGTTTTTT
NA TRBD1 TRBJ1-2 TRBV6-5 CASSYSQGPLPNGYTF TGTGCCAGCAGTTACTCACAGGGGCCACTACCGAATGGCTACACCTTC
NA NA TRBJ1-5 TRBV25-1 CASSEAGAGQPQHF TGTGCCAGCAGTGAAGCGGGGGCGGGTCAGCCCCAGCATTTT
NA NA TRBJ2-2 TRBV3-1/TRBV3-2 CASPSGIPTNTGELFF TGTGCCAGCCCCTCCGGGATACCTACGAACACCGGGGAGCTGTTTTTT
NA NA TRBJ2-1 TRBV19 CASSILYEQFF TGTGCCAGTAGTATCCTATATGAGCAGTTCTTC
NA NA TRBJ2-7 TRBV6-6 CASSRDEEYEQYF TGTGCCAGCAGTCGGGATGAGGAATACGAGCAGTACTTC
once NA TRBJ1-4 TRBV7-2 CASSPQLSNEKLFF TGTGCCAGCAGCCCACAGTTATCTAATGAAAAACTGTTTTTT
NA NA TRBJ1-6 TRBV19 CASSPRGRGSDNSPLHF TGTGCCAGTAGTCCCCGGGGCAGGGGATCGGATAATTCACCCCTCCACTTT
NA TRBD2 TRBJ2-2 TRBV4-3 CASSRSSGGNTGELFF TGCGCCAGCAGTAGGAGTAGCGGGGGGAACACCGGGGAGCTGTTTTTT
NA NA TRBJ2-1 TRBV7-3 CASSSQVSSYNEQFF TGTGCCAGCAGCTCCCAGGTTAGCTCCTACAATGAGCAGTTCTTC
NA TRBD2 TRBJ2-1 TRBV19 CASSFTSGRSYNEQFF TGTGCCAGTAGTTTTACTAGCGGCCGCTCCTACAATGAGCAGTTCTTC
NA NA TRBJ1-2 TRBV28 CASSLGRVSYGYTF TGTGCCAGCAGTTTAGGGCGGGTCTCCTATGGCTACACCTTC
NA TRBD1 TRBJ1-4 TRBV28 CASSLGGQGDEKLFF TGTGCCAGCAGTTTAGGAGGACAGGGAGATGAAAAACTGTTTTTT
once NA TRBJ2-1 TRBV7-2 CASSLVSGTDYNEQFF TGTGCCAGCAGCTTAGTTTCCGGGACTGACTACAATGAGCAGTTCTTC
NA TRBD1 TRBJ2-4 TRBV7-2 CASSLPGQGVAKNIQYF TGTGCCAGCAGCTTACCTGGACAGGGGGTAGCCAAAAACATTCAGTACTTC
NA NA TRBJ1-6 TRBV5-1 CASRHLGQSSYNSPLHF TGCGCCAGCAGACACCTCGGACAGAGCTCCTATAATTCACCCCTCCACTTT